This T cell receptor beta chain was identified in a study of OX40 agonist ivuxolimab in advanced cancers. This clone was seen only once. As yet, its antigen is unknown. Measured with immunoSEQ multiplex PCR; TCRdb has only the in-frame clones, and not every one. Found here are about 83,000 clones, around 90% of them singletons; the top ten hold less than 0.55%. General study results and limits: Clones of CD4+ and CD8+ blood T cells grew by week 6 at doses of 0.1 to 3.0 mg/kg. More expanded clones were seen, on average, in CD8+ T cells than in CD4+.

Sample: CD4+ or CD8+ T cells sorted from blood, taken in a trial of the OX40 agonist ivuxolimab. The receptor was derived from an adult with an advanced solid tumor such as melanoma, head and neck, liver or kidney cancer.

As DNA, the CDR3 is TGTGCCAGCAGTTCCCAGGGGGCAATGGGCGAGCAGTACTTC. This translates into CASSSQGAMGEQYF. The chain joins TRBV7-6 to TRBJ2-7; 8 bases are shared with TRBD1. With 6 bases clipped from V and 6 bases from J, the junction kept 10 bases outside the gene matches. This CDR3 has 14 amino acids. In germline, CDR1 is SGHVS, CDR2 FNYEAQ. Full variable domain (outside the CDR3, taken from reference TRBV7-6 and TRBJ2-7): GAGVSQSPRYKVTKRGQDVALRCDPISGHVSLYWYRQALGQGPEFLTYFNYEAQQDKSGLPNDRFSAERPEGSISTLTIQRTEQRDSAMYRCASSSQGAMGEQYFGPGTRLTVT.